The T cell receptor beta chain under discussion was sequenced for a study of shared clonotypes between healthy human individuals. At the level of the study: Every donor yielded three CD4 naive, three CD4 memory, two CD8 naive and one CD8 memory plate. Study-level findings and limits: Generation probability values for non-shared clonotypes were lower than those for clonotypes shared by all four donors.

Germline loops: CDR1 MNHEY, CDR2 SMNVEV (reference sequence). CDR3 length: 12 residues. The V end was cut by 10 bases, the J end by 0 bases, with 10 bases between. The method was immunoSEQ multiplex PCR; TCRdb's version includes in-frame clones alone and lacks a portion of them. The sample yields some 2.1 million clones, about 95% seen once. This clone was picked up one time. No antigen is known for it. Cells designated naive CD8 were CD45RO-negative and were positively selected for CCR7, with terminally differentiated effector memory CD45RA+ cells excluded. The receptor was derived from a man between 18 and 35 years old in good health. What was sequenced was naive CD8+ T cells sorted from blood. J is TRBJ2-7 and V is TRBV27; D is undetermined. This CDR3 reads CATKVSSYEQYF. The CDR3, as DNA: TGTGCCACCAAAGTCAGCTCCTACGAGCAGTACTTC.